This T cell receptor (beta chain) was sequenced for a study of shared clonotypes between healthy human individuals. As for the study in general: The plates for each donor numbered three CD4 naive, three CD4 memory, two CD8 naive and one CD8 memory.

Per the study methods: Junction-only sequences produced by ImmunoSEQ had no quality scores, so filtering differed. Produced via immunoSEQ multiplex PCR; TCRdb's table is partial and in-frame only. D and trimming come from the DNA, and the V and J calls and clone size come from that table. The data contain over a million clones, roughly 95% of them singletons. Germline CDR1 is MDHEN and CDR2 is SYDVKM. The V and J ends lost 5 bases and 6 bases respectively, with 7 bases between them. There are 12 residues in the CDR3. Points on this clone: No antigen is known for it. Other DNA sequences from this sample encode an identical CDR3 as well.

Study-wide results and limits: Naive subsets typically showed greater estimated richness than memory subsets. Rarefaction showed that sequencing of sorted subsets was incomplete (despite large depth).

The origin of this receptor is a young man in good health. The rearrangement links TRBV28 to TRBJ2-2; D gene ambiguous. The sequenced sample consisted of naive CD4+ T cells sorted from blood. Subset given: CD45RA+ positively selected. CDR3 sequence: CASSLWPGELFF. CDR3 coding DNA: TGTGCCAGCAGTCTGTGGCCCGGGGAGCTGTTTTTT.